The clone carrying this TCR beta chain was detected once. RNA totalling roughly 0.5 to 1 ug underwent reverse transcription with random hexamers. TCRdb called the immunoSEQ multiplex PCR reads again in MiXCR, with one record for every CDR3 protein. Of over 120,000 distinct CDR3 sequences in the sample, around 93% were seen once. Germline lookup yields CDR1 SEHNR and CDR2 FQNEAQ (reference sequence). This CDR3 is built from 14 residues. V lost 4 bases and J lost 5, with 13 bases in between. The data originate from a study of CD8 T cells in Susac syndrome. The sample comprised CD4+ T cells from PBMCs. V is TRBV7-9 and J is TRBJ2-3; D unclear. The TCR originated in a human donor with Susac syndrome. The CDR3 reads CASSYRRVEDTQYF. In nucleotides, the CDR3 is TGTGCCAGCAGCTACAGAAGGGTTGAAGATACGCAGTATTTT.